This is a list of T cell receptor beta chains from one sample in a study of OX40 agonist ivuxolimab in advanced cancers. Measured with immunoSEQ multiplex PCR; TCRdb has only the in-frame clones, and not every one. Among about 36,000 clones listed, about 80% were seen once. Sequencing was performed on CD4+ or CD8+ T cells sorted from blood, taken in a trial of the OX40 agonist ivuxolimab. The source is an adult with an advanced solid tumor such as melanoma, head and neck, liver or kidney cancer. Both conserved end residues are part of each CDR3. The D gene is left open where the match is weak. Size tells how often a clone was seen (once, few, many) or the class of an expanded clone, and some rows leave it out.

clone size: .
J gene: TRBJ2-7
V gene: TRBV28
D gene: .
CDR3 DNA: TGTGCCAGCAGCCCTCTGGAACAGGACAAATCCTACGAGCAGTACTTC
CDR3 protein: CASSPLEQDKSYEQYF

clone size: .
J gene: TRBJ2-1
V gene: TRBV6-1
D gene: TRBD1
CDR3 DNA: TGTGCCAGCGAGGGACAGGGAGATGAGCAGTTCTTC
CDR3 protein: CASEGQGDEQFF

clone size: once
J gene: TRBJ2-3
V gene: TRBV7-6
D gene: TRBD2
CDR3 DNA: TGTGCCAGCAGCTTGGTAGCGGGGGGCCACACAGATACGCAGTATTTT
CDR3 protein: CASSLVAGGHTDTQYF

clone size: few
J gene: TRBJ1-1
V gene: TRBV5-6
D gene: .
CDR3 DNA: TGTGCCAGCAGCTCAACAGGGTGGACTGAAGCTTTCTTT
CDR3 protein: CASSSTGWTEAFF

clone size: .
J gene: TRBJ2-5
V gene: TRBV7-9
D gene: TRBD1
CDR3 DNA: TGTGCCAGCGGGGACAGTTACCAAGAGACCCAGTACTTC
CDR3 protein: CASGDSYQETQYF

clone size: .
J gene: TRBJ1-6
V gene: TRBV4-3
D gene: .
CDR3 DNA: TGCGCCAGCAGCCAAGATTTGGGGGATGGGGGAACACCCCTCCACTTT
CDR3 protein: CASSQDLGDGGTPLHF

clone size: .
J gene: TRBJ1-5
V gene: TRBV7-9
D gene: TRBD1
CDR3 DNA: TGTGCCAGCAGCTACCCCGGGACAGGGCAGCATTTT
CDR3 protein: CASSYPGTGQHF

clone size: .
J gene: TRBJ1-5
V gene: TRBV19
D gene: .
CDR3 DNA: TGTGCCAGTAGTACGCACCCGGTGGGGATCAATCAGCCCCAGCATTTT
CDR3 protein: CASSTHPVGINQPQHF

clone size: .
J gene: TRBJ2-7
V gene: TRBV11-2
D gene: TRBD2
CDR3 DNA: TGTGCCAGCGGACTAGCGGGTAATTCCTACGAGCAGTACTTC
CDR3 protein: CASGLAGNSYEQYF

clone size: .
J gene: TRBJ1-1
V gene: TRBV2
D gene: .
CDR3 DNA: TGTGCCAGCACCGAAGGGACTGAAGCTTTCTTT
CDR3 protein: CASTEGTEAFF

clone size: few
J gene: TRBJ2-7
V gene: TRBV7-2
D gene: TRBD1
CDR3 DNA: TGTGCCAGCAGCTCTTACAGGGGGATTAGCTACGAGCAGTACTTC
CDR3 protein: CASSSYRGISYEQYF

clone size: .
J gene: TRBJ1-5
V gene: TRBV9
D gene: .
CDR3 DNA: TGTGCCAGCAGCCCCTCCCTGGGGAGCAATCAGCCCCAGCATTTT
CDR3 protein: CASSPSLGSNQPQHF

clone size: .
J gene: TRBJ1-4
V gene: TRBV4-2
D gene: .
CDR3 DNA: TGTGCCAGCACAGGGAACGCCGCAACTAATGAAAAACTGTTTTTT
CDR3 protein: CASTGNAATNEKLFF

clone size: .
J gene: TRBJ2-1
V gene: TRBV7-6
D gene: .
CDR3 DNA: TGTGCCAGCAGTCAAGGGGCCCTATCTAATGAGCAGTTCTTC
CDR3 protein: CASSQGALSNEQFF

clone size: .
J gene: TRBJ2-7
V gene: TRBV7-2
D gene: .
CDR3 DNA: TGTGCCAGCAGCCCGACTACCTCCTACGAGCAGTACTTC
CDR3 protein: CASSPTTSYEQYF

clone size: .
J gene: TRBJ2-5
V gene: TRBV11-2
D gene: TRBD1
CDR3 DNA: TGTGCCAGCAGCTCCCACAGGGGCCAAGAGACCCAGTACTTC
CDR3 protein: CASSSHRGQETQYF

clone size: .
J gene: TRBJ2-7
V gene: TRBV27
D gene: TRBD2
CDR3 DNA: TGTGCCAGCAGTAAAGATTCCGGGACTATCTCCTACGAGCAGTACTTC
CDR3 protein: CASSKDSGTISYEQYF

clone size: once
J gene: TRBJ2-7
V gene: TRBV13
D gene: TRBD2
CDR3 DNA: TGTGCCAGCAGGCGGGGTAGCGGGAACCCCTACGAGCAGTACTTC
CDR3 protein: CASRRGSGNPYEQYF

clone size: .
J gene: TRBJ2-1
V gene: TRBV9
D gene: .
CDR3 DNA: TGTGCCAGCAGCCCGGGGTACAATGAGCAGTTCTTC
CDR3 protein: CASSPGYNEQFF

clone size: .
J gene: TRBJ1-4
V gene: TRBV5-4
D gene: .
CDR3 DNA: TGTGCCAGCAGTACTGCCGAGGATGAAAAACTGTTTTTT
CDR3 protein: CASSTAEDEKLFF

clone size: .
J gene: TRBJ2-7
V gene: TRBV5-3
D gene: TRBD2
CDR3 DNA: TGTGCCAGAAGCTTGGTTGGGAGGGCTAGCGAAACCTCCTACGAGCAGTACTTC
CDR3 protein: CARSLVGRASETSYEQYF

clone size: few
J gene: TRBJ1-6
V gene: TRBV28
D gene: TRBD1
CDR3 DNA: TGTGCCAGCAGTCCCCAGACAGGGTTTTCACCCCTCCACTTT
CDR3 protein: CASSPQTGFSPLHF

clone size: .
J gene: TRBJ1-4
V gene: TRBV29-1
D gene: .
CDR3 DNA: TGCAGCGTAATACAGGGTGTAGAACTGTTTTTT
CDR3 protein: CSVIQGVELFF

clone size: .
J gene: TRBJ2-1
V gene: TRBV7-3
D gene: .
CDR3 DNA: TGTGCCAGCAGCTTAATTCTCAGGAGCTCCTACAATGAGCAGTTCTTC
CDR3 protein: CASSLILRSSYNEQFF

clone size: .
J gene: TRBJ2-2
V gene: TRBV6-5
D gene: .
CDR3 DNA: TGTGCCAGCAGTTTCGGGACCGAGACCGGGGAGCTGTTTTTT
CDR3 protein: CASSFGTETGELFF

clone size: .
J gene: TRBJ2-4
V gene: TRBV11-2
D gene: .
CDR3 DNA: .
CDR3 protein: CASSPQQYFGQNIQYF

clone size: few
J gene: TRBJ1-2
V gene: TRBV5-4
D gene: TRBD1
CDR3 DNA: TGTGCCAGCAGCTTCCAGGGGGGAAGCTATGGCTACACCTTC
CDR3 protein: CASSFQGGSYGYTF

clone size: .
J gene: TRBJ2-1
V gene: TRBV27
D gene: TRBD2
CDR3 DNA: TGTGCCAGCAGTAGACTAACCGGTAGGCGGGGGGACTACAATGAGCAGTTCTTC
CDR3 protein: CASSRLTGRRGDYNEQFF

clone size: once
J gene: TRBJ2-5
V gene: TRBV28
D gene: TRBD2
CDR3 DNA: TGTGCCAGCAGTTTTAGCGGGGGCCGAAAAGAGACCCAGTACTTC
CDR3 protein: CASSFSGGRKETQYF

clone size: .
J gene: TRBJ1-1
V gene: TRBV27
D gene: .
CDR3 DNA: TGTGCCAGCAGTTTGGTAAGATGGACTGAAGCTTTCTTT
CDR3 protein: CASSLVRWTEAFF

clone size: .
J gene: TRBJ2-1
V gene: TRBV30
D gene: TRBD2
CDR3 DNA: TGTGCCTGGAGCGAGGGACTAGCGGGTCCCTACTCCTACAATGAGCAGTTCTTC
CDR3 protein: CAWSEGLAGPYSYNEQFF

clone size: .
J gene: TRBJ1-5
V gene: TRBV27
D gene: .
CDR3 DNA: TGTGCCAGCAGTTCCATACTTAGCAATCAGCCCCAGCATTTT
CDR3 protein: CASSSILSNQPQHF

clone size: .
J gene: TRBJ1-3
V gene: TRBV7-8
D gene: .
CDR3 DNA: TGTGCCAGCAGCCCCGGCGCGCACTCTGGAAACACCATATATTTT
CDR3 protein: CASSPGAHSGNTIYF

clone size: .
J gene: TRBJ2-1
V gene: TRBV27
D gene: .
CDR3 DNA: TGTGCCAGCAGTTTTTCCCTTAGCAATGAGCAGTTCTTC
CDR3 protein: CASSFSLSNEQFF